A single sample is the source of the 23 T cell receptor beta chains below, sequenced in a study of T cell repertoires in cytomegalovirus infection. A single record per CDR3 protein comes from TCRdb applying MiXCR to the reads. Of 800,000 to 950,000 distinct CDR3 sequences in the sample, 32% were seen once. Which antigens these TCRs recognize remains unknown. The sequencing here drew on cultured CD8+ T cells from PBMCs, taken from culture after CMV antigen stimulation. These receptors came from a human donor in good health (CMV status not recorded). Some clones in this sample may be carry-over from other donors' samples.

The chain carries TRBV10-3 and TRBJ2-1; 7 bases are shared with TRBD1. The CDR3 is 16 residues long. Per germline, CDR1 ENHRY and CDR2 SYGVKD. Trimming cost V 6 bases and J 6 bases; bases outside gene matches: 14. This CDR3 is CAIRGSSRGTLNEQFF. The DNA of the CDR3 is TGTGCCATCAGGGGATCGAGCAGGGGGACGCTCAATGAGCAGTTCTTC.

The V gene is TRBV11-2, the J gene TRBJ2-5; a possible D gene is TRBD2 (6 bases). Germline CDR1 SGHAT, CDR2 FQNNGV. CDR3 length equals 14 residues. V was clipped by 6 bases and J by 2 bases, with 13 bases between them. DNA for the CDR3: TGTGCCAGCAGACTTAGCGGACTTCAAGAGACCCAGTACTTC. Its protein product is CASRLSGLQETQYF. Supplemented by reference TRBV11-2 and TRBJ2-5, the full variable domain reads EAGVAQSPRYKIIEKRQSVAFWCNPISGHATLYWYQQILGQGPKLLIQFQNNGVVDDSQLPKDRFSAERLKGVDSTLKIQPAKLEDSAVYLCASRLSGLQETQYFGPGTRLLVL.

This clonotype has a handful of counts. V gene TRBV4-1 combines with J gene TRBJ2-5; 7 bases are shared with TRBD1. V dropped 0 bases and J dropped 3; count of bases not matched to a gene: 4. This CDR3 has 15 amino acids. Germline lookup yields CDR1 MGHRA and CDR2 YSYEKL. The CDR3 bases are TGCGCCAGCAGCCAAGAAAGGGACAGAGAAGAGACCCAGTACTTC. As protein: CASSQERDREETQYF.

The CDR3 DNA is TGTGCCAGCAGCTTATACGGGCGCACATCCTACGAGCAGTACTTC. Protein: CASSLYGRTSYEQYF. The genes are TRBV7-6 and TRBJ2-7; D unresolved. This CDR3 is 15 amino acids long. The V end lost 2 bases, the J end lost 1 base, and 12 bases lay between the germline ends. From germline, CDR1 is SGHVS and CDR2 FNYEAQ. The variable domain in full, completed from reference TRBV7-6 and TRBJ2-7, reads GAGVSQSPRYKVTKRGQDVALRCDPISGHVSLYWYRQALGQGPEFLTYFNYEAQQDKSGLPNDRFSAERPEGSISTLTIQRTEQRDSAMYRCASSLYGRTSYEQYFGPGTRLTVT.

This clonotype was seen a few times. The rearrangement links TRBV5-4 to TRBJ1-1; 7 nucleotides line up with TRBD1. The trim removed 6 bases at V and 6 bases at J, leaving 11 bases unmatched. Germline CDR1 is SGHNT and CDR2 is YYREEE (reference sequence). This CDR3 contains 14 residues. In nucleotides, the CDR3 is TGTGCCAGCATCGATGGAAGGGGGCTGGCTGAAGCTTTCTTT. The encoded protein is CASIDGRGLAEAFF.

This rearrangement joins TRBV19 to TRBJ2-1, with TRBD2 as a possible D gene (6 bases). V lost 3 bases and J 6 bases, leaving 12 bases between the germline ends. The germline V gene encodes CDR1 LNHDA and CDR2 SQIVND (reference sequence). This CDR3 spans 14 amino acids. CDR3 sequence: CASSIIGGPNEQFF. The DNA for the CDR3 is TGTGCCAGTAGTATCATCGGGGGTCCCAATGAGCAGTTCTTC.

The chain links TRBV27 to TRBJ2-2; TRBD2 matches at 15 bases. Trimming at V came to 3 bases and at J to 5 bases, leaving 4 bases not matched to a gene. Looked up from germline, CDR1 is MNHEY and CDR2 is SMNVEV (reference sequence). The CDR3 sequence is 17 residues long. CDR3 residues: CASSFVGLAGGTGELFF. The DNA for the CDR3 is TGTGCCAGCAGTTTCGTCGGACTAGCGGGGGGGACCGGGGAGCTGTTTTTT.

To note about this clonotype: At one end the junction does not follow the germline gene, possibly because of a read error. The CDR3: CASSLVMNTQAFF. CDR3 in DNA: TGTGCCAGCAGCTTAGTCATGAACACTCAAGCTTTCTTT. The chain joins TRBV7-6 to TRBJ1-1; no firm D call. The CDR3 runs to 13 residues. The germline CDR1 and CDR2 sequences are SGHVS and FNYEAQ.

This clonotype has just a few counts. The CDR3 DNA follows: TGTGCCAGCAGCTTAGACAGGGGGCGCGGCACCGGGGAGCTGTTTTTT. The encoded protein is CASSLDRGRGTGELFF. The chain is built from TRBV5-4 and TRBJ2-2; 10 bases line up with TRBD1. The CDR3 sequence is 16 residues long. Germline V CDR1 and CDR2: SGHNT, YYREEE (reference sequence). V shed 2 bases and J 4 bases; nucleotides not matched to a gene: 5.

Concerning this clonotype: At one end the junction does not follow the germline gene, possibly because of a read error. CDR3 sequence (DNA): TGTGCCAGCAGTTTGACGGCAGGGGGGAACACTGAAGCATTCTTT. Encoded protein: CASSLTAGGNTEAFF. This chain connects TRBV6-1 to TRBJ1-1, with TRBD1 matching 7 bases. The germline CDR1 and CDR2 sequences are MNHNS and SASEGT. CDR3 size: 15 residues.

The gene calls are TRBV2 and TRBJ2-2; D is unresolved. Germline lookup yields CDR1 SNHLY and CDR2 FYNNEI. The V gene lost 8 bases and the J gene lost 6 bases, with 16 bases spanning the gap. The CDR3 spans 14 residues. Here the CDR3 reads CASLGAAHAGELFF. CDR3 nucleotide sequence: TGTGCCAGCCTAGGTGCCGCCCACGCCGGGGAGCTGTTTTTT.

V and J are TRBV6-9 and TRBJ1-6; D remains ambiguous. Germline V gene sequence: CDR1 MNHGY, CDR2 SVAAGI. The CDR3 spans 14 residues. Between the trimmed V and J ends, which lost 6 bases and 8 bases, there was a span of 14 bases. CDR3 sequence: CASRQRTYDSPLHF. CDR3 coding DNA: TGTGCCAGCAGGCAGAGGACTTATGATTCACCCCTCCACTTT.

The sample holds many counts of this clonotype. V usage is TRBV7-2 and J usage is TRBJ2-1, with 7 bases that match TRBD1. In germline, CDR1 is SGHTA, CDR2 FQGNSA. J gave up 4 bases and V 6 bases, and 9 bases lay outside the gene matches. The CDR3 loop spans 15 amino acids. CDR3 protein: CASRLDRPYYNEQFF. The CDR3 nucleotides are TGTGCCAGCAGGTTGGACAGGCCCTATTACAATGAGCAGTTCTTC.

The V and J genes are TRBV4-2 and TRBJ2-4, with D perhaps matching TRBD1 or TRBD2 (5 bases each). The V and J ends lost 7 bases and 0 bases respectively, with 19 bases between them. Germline V lookup: CDR1 LGHNA, CDR2 YNFKEQ. The CDR3 has 17 residues. The CDR3, as DNA: TGTGCCAGCACCGCGACCGGGACGTCCTTAGCCAAAAACATTCAGTACTTC. Translation: CASTATGTSLAKNIQYF.

This clonotype has a handful of counts. The rearrangement uses TRBV7-9 and TRBJ2-5; a weak D match, TRBD1 (5 bases). In germline, CDR1 is SEHNR, CDR2 FQNEAQ (reference sequence). The V end lost 6 bases, the J end lost 1 base, and 15 bases lay between the germline ends. The CDR3 runs 15 residues. CDR3 region: CASSRNRKGQETQYF. The CDR3 DNA sequence: TGTGCCAGCAGTCGGAACAGGAAGGGCCAAGAGACCCAGTACTTC. The variable domain in full, completed from reference TRBV7-9 and TRBJ2-5, reads DTGVSQNPRHKITKRGQNVTFRCDPISEHNRLYWYRQTLGQGPEFLTYFQNEAQLEKSRLLSDRFSAERPKGSFSTLEIQRTEQGDSAMYLCASSRNRKGQETQYFGPGTRLLVL.

Ten or more counts support this clonotype. V gene TRBV12-3 or TRBV12-4 combines with J gene TRBJ1-5; D ambiguous. Trimming removed 6 bases at V and 4 bases at J, with 13 bases between. The CDR3 loop spans 14 amino acids. CDR3 loop: CASSTGRLNQPQHF. CDR3 DNA sequence: TGTGCCAGCAGCACCGGGAGGCTGAATCAGCCCCAGCATTTT.

This clonotype has a handful of counts. Here the CDR3 DNA reads TGTGCCACCCAAATCCAGGGACTGAGCTCCTACAATGAGCAGTTCTTC. It is translated as CATQIQGLSSYNEQFF. V gene TRBV6-5 combines with J gene TRBJ2-1; tentative D call: TRBD2 (6 bases). Trimming left V 10 bases short and J 0 bases short, with 19 bases between. CDR3 length: 16 residues. Germline CDR1 is MNHEY and CDR2 is SVGAGI.

This chain uses TRBV25-1 with TRBJ2-3; D is unresolved. CDR3 length equals 13 residues. Looked up from germline, CDR1 is MGHDK and CDR2 is SYGVNS. Trimming shortened V by 4 bases and J by 4 bases, and 9 bases separated the two germline ends. For the CDR3, the DNA is TGTGCCAGCAGTGGAGCCCGGCCAGATACGCAGTATTTT. Its protein product is CASSGARPDTQYF.

This chain connects TRBV5-4 to TRBJ2-3, with 10 bases lining up with TRBD2. The length of the CDR3 is 15 residues. Germline-derived CDR1 and CDR2 are SGHNT and YYREEE (reference sequence). The junction had 4 bases not matched to a gene; V was cut back by 1 base and J by 5 bases. CDR3 protein: CASSLTSGERDTQYF. The CDR3 DNA reads as TGTGCCAGCAGCTTGACTAGCGGGGAAAGAGATACGCAGTATTTT.

There are many counts of this clonotype. The V and J genes are TRBV7-9 and TRBJ1-4, with 8 nucleotides matching TRBD1. The CDR3 consists of 17 residues. CDR1 SEHNR and CDR2 FQNEAQ come from the germline V gene (reference sequence). Trimming removed 2 bases from V and 4 bases from J; junction bases left unmatched: 9. CDR3 nucleotide sequence: TGTGCCAGCAGCTTACCCCGGACAGGGCGGGATAATGAAAAACTGTTTTTT. Encoded protein: CASSLPRTGRDNEKLFF.

The rearrangement links TRBV28 to TRBJ2-1, with D perhaps TRBD1 or TRBD2 (6 bases each). The CDR3 is 17 residues long. The germline V gene encodes CDR1 MDHEN and CDR2 SYDVKM. Trimming pared 2 bases from V and 0 bases from J, leaving 14 bases between. The CDR3: CASSLVQGLSSYNEQFF. The CDR3 region has the DNA TGTGCCAGCAGTTTAGTACAGGGACTTAGCTCCTACAATGAGCAGTTCTTC.

This clonotype was observed a handful of times. This rearrangement joins TRBV7-6 to TRBJ2-1; D gene unclear. Germline-derived CDR1 and CDR2 are SGHVS and FNYEAQ. The germline V and J ends were trimmed by 4 bases and 1 base, with 20 bases remaining between them. The CDR3 has 18 residues. The CDR3 sequence is CASSSPPNSPRSYNEQFF. The CDR3 DNA reads as TGTGCCAGCAGCTCACCCCCGAACAGTCCCCGATCCTACAATGAGCAGTTCTTC.

This sequence joins TRBV11-2 and TRBJ2-3; TRBD2 agrees at 11 bases. The germline gives CDR1 SGHAT, CDR2 FQNNGV. Trimming took 0 bases from V and 2 from J; bases not matched to a gene: 4. The CDR3 spans 17 residues. The CDR3 bases are TGTGCCAGCAGCTTAGACCCTAGCGGGGGGCCCACAGATACGCAGTATTTT. It encodes CASSLDPSGGPTDTQYF.